This entry is about one TCR beta chain. This entry belongs to a study of T cell changes during pregnancy in multiple sclerosis. Only in-frame clones appear in the TCRdb table, and some are missing; sequencing was by immunoSEQ multiplex PCR. This sample carries about 80,000 clones, under 95% of them seen once, and the ten largest clones take more than 1.4%. The CDR3 extends over 14 amino acids. V dropped 0 bases and J dropped 1 base, with 6 bases sitting between them. Germline V lookup: CDR1 SEHNR, CDR2 FQNEAQ (reference sequence). V gene TRBV7-9 combines with J gene TRBJ1-2; D ambiguous. The receptor was derived from a female donor with multiple sclerosis, enrolled in a pregnancy study. Sequenced material: peripheral blood, taken before pregnancy. The CDR3 nucleotides read TGTGCCAGCAGCTTAGCGGAGATTAACTATGGCTACACCTTC. Translated: CASSLAEINYGYTF.